The rows below give T cell receptor beta chains drawn from one sample of a study of tumor-infiltrating lymphocytes in primary liver carcinoma. TCRdb reprocessed the multiplex PCR reads via MiXCR and lists one record per CDR3 protein. The data hold tens of thousands of distinct CDR3 sequences, with 65% to 75% observed a single time. Sequencing used liver tumor tissue from sampling region 4. The receptors come from a woman aged 60 to 75 with primary liver carcinoma and hepatitis B virus infection. The CDR3 runs from the conserved cysteine through the conserved F or W. A D gene is named only where the DNA matches it firmly. The listing skips clone size in some rows; elsewhere it reads once, few, many or a size class.

>many|TRBV12-3/TRBV12-4|TRBD1|TRBJ1-6
TGTGCCAGCAGTTTCAGGACAGGGGAGAATTCACCCCTCCACTTT
CASSFRTGENSPLHF
>.|TRBV11-3|.|TRBJ2-1
TGTGCCAGCAGCTCAGGGTTAGGCGGGCTTTCCTACAATGAACAGTTCTTC
CASSSGLGGLSYNEQFF
>.|TRBV6-5|.|TRBJ1-2
.
CASSKQGPQYGCTF
>.|TRBV4-2|TRBD1|TRBJ2-3
TGTGCCAGCAGCCAAGATCCGGGACAGAGCACAGATACACAGTATTTT
CASSQDPGQSTDTQYF
>.|TRBV6-2/TRBV6-3|.|TRBJ2-3
TGTGCCAGCTCAGGGACGGGGCCCACAGATATGCAATATTTT
CASSGTGPTDMQYF
>many|TRBV6-1|.|TRBJ1-2
TGTGCCAGCGGGAACCCAGGGGAAGGCTACACCTTC
CASGNPGEGYTF
>.|TRBV5-1|TRBD1|TRBJ1-2
TGCGCCAGCAGCTTGAAGGGGGACAGCAACTATAGCTACACCTTC
CASSLKGDSNYSYTF
>.|TRBV5-1|TRBD2|TRBJ2-5
TGCACCAACAGCCCGACTAGCGGGAGGGAGACCCAGTACTTC
CTNSPTSGRETQYF
>many|TRBV11-2|.|TRBJ2-7
TGTGCCAGCAGCTCACCTATGAGGACAACCTACGAGCAGTACTTC
CASSSPMRTTYEQYF
>.|TRBV13|TRBD1|TRBJ1-2
TGTGCCAGCAGCCCATGGGACAGCTATGGCAACACCTTC
CASSPWDSYGNTF
>many|TRBV6-5|.|TRBJ1-5
TGTGCCAGCAGCCGGAGACAGGGCAATCAGCCCCAGCATTTT
CASSRRQGNQPQHF
>.|TRBV11-3|.|TRBJ2-1
TGTACCAGCAGCTCCCGGGGGGCGCGGACCATAGGCAATGAGCAGTTCTTT
CTSSSRGARTIGNEQFF
>.|TRBV29-1|TRBD2|TRBJ2-2
TGCAACATCGCTAGCGGGAGAGGTCACGGGGAGCTGTTTTTC
CNIASGRGHGELFF
>many|TRBV6-1|.|TRBJ2-1
TGTGCCAGCACCAGGGAGGAGACCTACAATGAGCAGTTCTTC
CASTREETYNEQFF
>many|TRBV12-3/TRBV12-4|TRBD2|TRBJ2-7
TGTGCCAGCAAAGCAGCGGGAGGCTACGAGCAGTACTTC
CASKAAGGYEQYF
>many|TRBV25-1|.|TRBJ2-1
TGTGCCAGCAGTGTGTCAGGAGATTACAATGAGCAGTTCTTC
CASSVSGDYNEQFF
>.|TRBV6-1|.|TRBJ2-6
TGTGCCAGCAGTGAATTCTCCCAAGGGGCCAACGTCCTGACTTTC
CASSEFSQGANVLTF
>.|TRBV6-6|TRBD1|TRBJ2-6
TGTGCCAGCAGTAAGCAGGGGGCAGAGGCCAACGTCCTGACTTTC
CASSKQGAEANVLTF
>.|TRBV12-3/TRBV12-4|.|TRBJ1-2
TGTGCCAGCAGTTTTGGCCAGGCGGGGACGCTGAACTATGGCTACACCTTC
CASSFGQAGTLNYGYTF
>.|TRBV4-1|.|TRBJ1-1
TGCGCCAGCAGCTCTCCTATCATACAGGGAGGGTTAACTGAAGCTTTCTTT
CASSSPIIQGGLTEAFF
>.|TRBV6-5|.|TRBJ2-7
TGTGCCAGTCAACGTTCCTCGGGGCACAACGAGCAGTACTTC
CASQRSSGHNEQYF
>.|TRBV6-1|.|TRBJ2-1
TGTGCCAGCAGTGAAAAGTCAGCGGCCACCTACAATGAGCAGTTCTTC
CASSEKSAATYNEQFF
>.|TRBV6-1|.|TRBJ2-7
TGTGCCAGCGGACAACACTACTACGAGCTGTACTTC
CASGQHYYELYF
>.|TRBV5-4|.|TRBJ2-7
TGTGCCAGCAGCTTGGGGGCAGGGGGGTACGAGCAGTGCTTT
CASSLGAGGYEQCF
>.|TRBV12-3/TRBV12-4|TRBD2|TRBJ2-5
TGTGCCAGCAGAAGACTAGCGGGAGGGCCAAGAATAGAAGATCAATACTTC
CASRRLAGGPRIEDQYF
>many|TRBV7-8|.|TRBJ2-7
TGTGCCAGCAGCCCTCGCGGCAGTCCCTACGAGCAGTACTTC
CASSPRGSPYEQYF
>.|TRBV12-3/TRBV12-4|.|TRBJ1-5
TGTGCCAGCAGAACCGAGGTCTTTCAGCCCCAGCATTTT
CASRTEVFQPQHF
>.|TRBV4-1|TRBD2|TRBJ2-7
TGCGCCAGCAGCCAAGACCTTAGCGGGGCCACAGTCTACTACGAGCTGTACTTC
CASSQDLSGATVYYELYF
>many|TRBV24-1|.|TRBJ1-2
TGTGCCACCAGTGATCCTCGCGACCCCGGTGGGGGCTACACCTTC
CATSDPRDPGGGYTF